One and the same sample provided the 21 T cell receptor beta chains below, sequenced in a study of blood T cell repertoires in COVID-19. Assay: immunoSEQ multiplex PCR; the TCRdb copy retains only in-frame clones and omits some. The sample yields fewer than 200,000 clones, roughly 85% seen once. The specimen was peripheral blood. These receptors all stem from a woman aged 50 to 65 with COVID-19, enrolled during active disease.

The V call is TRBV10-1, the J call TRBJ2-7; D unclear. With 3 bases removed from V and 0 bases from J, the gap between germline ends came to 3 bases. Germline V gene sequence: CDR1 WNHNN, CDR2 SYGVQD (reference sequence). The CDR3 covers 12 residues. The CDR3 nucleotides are TGCGCCAGCAGTGACTCCTCCTACGAGCAGTACTTC. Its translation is CASSDSSYEQYF.

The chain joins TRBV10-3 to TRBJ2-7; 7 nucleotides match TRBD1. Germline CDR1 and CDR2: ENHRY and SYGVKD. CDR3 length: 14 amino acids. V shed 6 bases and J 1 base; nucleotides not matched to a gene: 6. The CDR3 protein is CAISGTVPSYEQYF. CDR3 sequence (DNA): TGTGCCATCAGCGGGACAGTGCCTTCCTACGAGCAGTACTTC.

The CDR3 protein is CASSLEGGRNTGELFF. The CDR3 nucleotides read TGTGCCAGCAGCTTAGAGGGGGGGAGAAACACCGGGGAGCTGTTTTTT. V usage is TRBV7-6 and J usage is TRBJ2-2; possible D gene TRBD2, 7 bases. Germline loops: CDR1 SGHVS, CDR2 FNYEAQ. The V end lost 1 base, the J end lost 2 bases, and 11 bases lay between the germline ends. CDR3 length: 16 amino acids.

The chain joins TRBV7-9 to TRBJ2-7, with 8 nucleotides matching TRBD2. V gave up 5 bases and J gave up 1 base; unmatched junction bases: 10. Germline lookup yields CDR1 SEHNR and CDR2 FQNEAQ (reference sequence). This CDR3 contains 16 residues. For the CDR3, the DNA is TGTGCCAGCAGCACCTTGCGGGGGGCGGTGTCCTACGAGCAGTACTTC. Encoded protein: CASSTLRGAVSYEQYF.

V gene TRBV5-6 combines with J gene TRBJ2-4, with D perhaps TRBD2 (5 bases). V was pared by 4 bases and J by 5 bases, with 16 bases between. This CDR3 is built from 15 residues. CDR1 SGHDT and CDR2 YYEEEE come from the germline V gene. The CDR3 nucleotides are TGTGCCAGCAGCCGCGGGTCCCTTCTAGAAAACATTCAGTACTTC. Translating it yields CASSRGSLLENIQYF.

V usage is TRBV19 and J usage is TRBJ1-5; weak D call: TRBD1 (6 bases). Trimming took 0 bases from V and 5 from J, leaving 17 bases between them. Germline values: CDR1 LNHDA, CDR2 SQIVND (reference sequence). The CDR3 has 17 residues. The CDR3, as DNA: TGTGCCAGTAGTATAGACCGCGGGGGGCGAAGGGATCAGCCCCAGCATTTT. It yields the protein CASSIDRGGRRDQPQHF.

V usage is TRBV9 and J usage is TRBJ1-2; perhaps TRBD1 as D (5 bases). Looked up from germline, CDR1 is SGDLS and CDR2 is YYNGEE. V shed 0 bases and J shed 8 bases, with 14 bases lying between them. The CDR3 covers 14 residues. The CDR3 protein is CASSVGQSESGYTF. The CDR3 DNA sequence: TGTGCCAGCAGCGTAGGACAGTCTGAGTCCGGCTACACCTTC. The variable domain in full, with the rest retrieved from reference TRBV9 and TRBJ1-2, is DSGVTQTPKHLITATGQRVTLRCSPRSGDLSVYWYQQSLDQGLQFLIQYYNGEERAKGNILERFSAQQFPDLHSELNLSSLELGDSALYFCASSVGQSESGYTFGSGTRLTVV.

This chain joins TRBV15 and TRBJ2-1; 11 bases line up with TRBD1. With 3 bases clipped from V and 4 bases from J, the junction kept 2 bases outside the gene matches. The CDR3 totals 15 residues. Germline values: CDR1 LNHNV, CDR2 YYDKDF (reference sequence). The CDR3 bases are TGTGCCACCAGCAGGGACAGGGGGCTTTACAATGAGCAGTTCTTC. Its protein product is CATSRDRGLYNEQFF.

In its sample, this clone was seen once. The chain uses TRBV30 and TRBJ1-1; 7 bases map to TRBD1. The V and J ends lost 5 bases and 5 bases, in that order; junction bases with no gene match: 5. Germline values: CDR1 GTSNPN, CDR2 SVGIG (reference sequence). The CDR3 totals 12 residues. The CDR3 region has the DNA TGTGCCTGGCGTACAGGGGTTACTGAAGCTTTCTTT. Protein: CAWRTGVTEAFF.

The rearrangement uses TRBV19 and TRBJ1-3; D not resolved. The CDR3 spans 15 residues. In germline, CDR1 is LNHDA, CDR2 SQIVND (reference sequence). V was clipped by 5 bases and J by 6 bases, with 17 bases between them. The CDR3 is CASSPDPRPTNTIYF. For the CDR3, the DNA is TGTGCCAGTAGTCCAGATCCCAGGCCCACAAACACCATATATTTT.

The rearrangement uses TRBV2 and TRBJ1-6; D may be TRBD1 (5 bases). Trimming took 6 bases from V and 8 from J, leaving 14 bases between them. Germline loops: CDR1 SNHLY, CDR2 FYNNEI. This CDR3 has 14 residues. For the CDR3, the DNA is TGTGCCAGCAGCAAACAGGCCCAGGATTCACCCCTCCACTTT. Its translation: CASSKQAQDSPLHF.

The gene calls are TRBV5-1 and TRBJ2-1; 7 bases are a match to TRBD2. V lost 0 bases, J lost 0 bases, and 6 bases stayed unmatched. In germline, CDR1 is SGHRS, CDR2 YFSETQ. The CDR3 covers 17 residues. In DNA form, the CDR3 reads TGCGCCAGCAGCTTGGCCTTGCGGGGGAGCTCCTACAATGAGCAGTTCTTC. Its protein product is CASSLALRGSSYNEQFF.

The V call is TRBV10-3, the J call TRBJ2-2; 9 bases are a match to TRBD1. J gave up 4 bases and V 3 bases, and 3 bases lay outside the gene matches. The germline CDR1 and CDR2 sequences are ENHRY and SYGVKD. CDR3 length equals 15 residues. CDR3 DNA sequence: TGTGCCATCAGTGAACAGGGGGCCGGCACCGGGGAGCTGTTTTTT. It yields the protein CAISEQGAGTGELFF.

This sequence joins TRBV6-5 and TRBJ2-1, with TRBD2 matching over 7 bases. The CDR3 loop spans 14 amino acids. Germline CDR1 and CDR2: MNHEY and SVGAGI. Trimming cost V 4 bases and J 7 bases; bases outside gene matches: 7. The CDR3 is CASSFGGGDNEQFF. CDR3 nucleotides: TGTGCCAGCAGTTTTGGCGGGGGAGATAATGAGCAGTTCTTC.

CDR3 region: CASSLGDSGNQPQHF. CDR3 DNA: TGTGCCAGCTCACTAGGCGACAGCGGCAATCAGCCCCAGCATTTT. The chain has TRBV18 and TRBJ1-5, with D maybe TRBD1 (5 bases). The V end lost 4 bases, the J end lost 2 bases, and 12 bases lay between the germline ends. Germline V gives CDR1 KGHSH, CDR2 LQKENI. The CDR3 is made up of 15 amino acids.

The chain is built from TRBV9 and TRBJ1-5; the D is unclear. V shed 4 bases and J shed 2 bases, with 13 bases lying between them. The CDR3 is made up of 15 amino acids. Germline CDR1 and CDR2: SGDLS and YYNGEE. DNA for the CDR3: TGTGCCAGCAGCCCCTCGGGCGGGGGCAATCAGCCCCAGCATTTT. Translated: CASSPSGGGNQPQHF.

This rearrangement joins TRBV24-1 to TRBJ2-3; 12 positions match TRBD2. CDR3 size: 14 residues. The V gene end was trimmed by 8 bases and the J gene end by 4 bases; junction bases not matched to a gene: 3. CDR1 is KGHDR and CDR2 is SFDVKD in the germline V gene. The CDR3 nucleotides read TGTGCCACCACTAGCGGGGGGGGAGCAGATACGCAGTATTTT. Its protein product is CATTSGGGADTQYF.

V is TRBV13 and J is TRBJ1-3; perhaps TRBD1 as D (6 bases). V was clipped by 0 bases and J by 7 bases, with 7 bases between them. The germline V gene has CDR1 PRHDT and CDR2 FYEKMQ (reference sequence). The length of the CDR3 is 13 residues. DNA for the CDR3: TGTGCCAGCAGCTTAGGGCAGGGGAACACCATATATTTT. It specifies CASSLGQGNTIYF.

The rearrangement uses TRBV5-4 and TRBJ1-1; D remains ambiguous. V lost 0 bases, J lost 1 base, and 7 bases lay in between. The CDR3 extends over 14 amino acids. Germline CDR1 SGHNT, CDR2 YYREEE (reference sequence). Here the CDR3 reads CASSLVRGNTEAFF. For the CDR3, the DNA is TGTGCCAGCAGCTTGGTCCGGGGGAACACTGAAGCTTTCTTT. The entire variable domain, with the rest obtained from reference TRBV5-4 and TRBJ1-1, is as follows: ETGVTQSPTHLIKTRGQQVTLRCSSQSGHNTVSWYQQALGQGPQFIFQYYREEENGRGNFPPRFSGLQFPNYSSELNVNALELDDSALYLCASSLVRGNTEAFFGQGTRLTVV.

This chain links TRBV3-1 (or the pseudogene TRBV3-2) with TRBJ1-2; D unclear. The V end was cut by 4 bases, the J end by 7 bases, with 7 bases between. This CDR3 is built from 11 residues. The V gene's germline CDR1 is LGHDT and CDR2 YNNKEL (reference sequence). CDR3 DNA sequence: TGTGCCAGCAGCCCGGGTATTGGCTACACCTTC. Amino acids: CASSPGIGYTF.

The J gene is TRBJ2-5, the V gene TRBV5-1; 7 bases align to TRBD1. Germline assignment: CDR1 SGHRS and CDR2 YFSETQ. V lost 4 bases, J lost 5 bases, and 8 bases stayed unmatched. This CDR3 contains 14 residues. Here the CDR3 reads CASSDRTGQETQYF. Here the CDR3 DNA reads TGCGCCAGCAGCGACCGGACAGGCCAGGAGACCCAGTACTTC.